These T cell receptor beta chains were read from a single sample in a study of blood T cells in healthy people across ages. TCRdb recomputed calls from the 5' RACE reads with MiXCR, one row per CDR3 protein. The data contain 900,000 to 950,000 distinct CDR3 sequences, about 29% of them singletons. This sample was also put to use in a study of T cells of mothers and their children.

Sequences were obtained from blood. The receptors come from a woman in her thirties or forties in good health. Each CDR3 is given with its conserved first and last residue. A D gene is named only where the DNA matches it firmly. Size tells how often a clone was seen (once, few, many) or the class of an expanded clone, and some rows leave it out.

v_call: TRBV29-1
j_call: TRBJ1-1
d_call: NA
clone_size: NA
cdr3_aa: CSVDIQTEAFF
cdr3_nt: TGCAGCGTTGATATTCAGACTGAAGCTTTCTTT

v_call: TRBV20-1
j_call: TRBJ2-1
d_call: TRBD1
clone_size: NA
cdr3_aa: CSSPDRVNEQFF
cdr3_nt: TGCAGCTCCCCGGACAGGGTCAATGAGCAGTTCTTC

v_call: TRBV4-2
j_call: TRBJ2-7
d_call: NA
clone_size: many
cdr3_aa: CASSQDRAPPLPEQYF
cdr3_nt: TGTGCCAGCAGCCAAGATCGGGCTCCCCCTCTCCCCGAGCAGTACTTC

v_call: TRBV29-1
j_call: TRBJ2-3
d_call: NA
clone_size: NA
cdr3_aa: CSVERFGTDTQYF
cdr3_nt: TGCAGCGTTGAAAGGTTTGGGACAGATACGCAGTATTTT

v_call: TRBV28
j_call: TRBJ2-1
d_call: NA
clone_size: few
cdr3_aa: CASSTRDTGSSYNEQFF
cdr3_nt: TGTGCCAGCAGTACCCGGGACACGGGGAGCTCCTACAATGAGCAGTTCTTC

v_call: TRBV27
j_call: TRBJ1-2
d_call: NA
clone_size: NA
cdr3_aa: CASSTLQAYGYTF
cdr3_nt: TGTGCCAGCAGCACCTTACAGGCCTATGGCTACACCTTC

v_call: TRBV25-1
j_call: TRBJ1-4
d_call: NA
clone_size: NA
cdr3_aa: CASSEGYGEGTNEKLFF
cdr3_nt: TGTGCCAGCAGTGAAGGGTATGGGGAGGGAACTAATGAAAAACTGTTTTTT

v_call: TRBV20-1
j_call: TRBJ1-3
d_call: NA
clone_size: few
cdr3_aa: CSARNRKARNTIYF
cdr3_nt: TGCAGTGCTAGGAACAGAAAGGCCCGAAACACCATATATTTT

v_call: TRBV24-1
j_call: TRBJ2-3
d_call: NA
clone_size: NA
cdr3_aa: CATSDRSRGLGDTQYF
cdr3_nt: TGTGCCACCAGTGATCGATCCAGGGGATTAGGAGATACGCAGTATTTT

v_call: TRBV7-2
j_call: TRBJ2-5
d_call: NA
clone_size: few
cdr3_aa: CASSRGWRETQYF
cdr3_nt: TGTGCCAGCAGCCGCGGGTGGAGAGAGACCCAGTACTTC

v_call: TRBV7-2
j_call: TRBJ2-1
d_call: TRBD1
clone_size: few
cdr3_aa: CASSLDPRDRGDEQFF
cdr3_nt: TGTGCCAGCAGCCTAGACCCCCGGGACAGGGGGGATGAGCAGTTCTTC

v_call: TRBV4-1
j_call: TRBJ1-2
d_call: NA
clone_size: few
cdr3_aa: CVSSLQATSNYGYTF
cdr3_nt: TGCGTCAGCAGCCTACAGGCGACGTCTAACTATGGCTACACCTTC

v_call: TRBV5-5
j_call: TRBJ1-1
d_call: NA
clone_size: few
cdr3_aa: CASSLFIGPMNTEAFF
cdr3_nt: TGTGCCAGCAGCTTATTTATCGGACCAATGAACACTGAAGCTTTCTTT

v_call: TRBV6-6
j_call: TRBJ2-7
d_call: TRBD1
clone_size: many
cdr3_aa: CASSYRQGVGYEQYF
cdr3_nt: TGTGCCAGCAGTTACAGACAGGGGGTAGGCTACGAGCAGTACTTC